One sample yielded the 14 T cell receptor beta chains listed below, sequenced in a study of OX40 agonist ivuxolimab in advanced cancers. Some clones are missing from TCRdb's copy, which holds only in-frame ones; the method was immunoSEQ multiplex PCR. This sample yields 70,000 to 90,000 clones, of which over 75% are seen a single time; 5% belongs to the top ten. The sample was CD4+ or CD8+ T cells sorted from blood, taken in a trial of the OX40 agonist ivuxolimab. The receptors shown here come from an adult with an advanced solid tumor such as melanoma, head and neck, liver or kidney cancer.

CDR3 loop: CASSDGGPYEQYF. Here the CDR3 DNA reads TGTGCCAGCAGTGATGGGGGTCCCTACGAGCAGTACTTC. The chain is built from TRBV2 and TRBJ2-7; D possibly uses TRBD1 or TRBD2 (5 bases each). The CDR3 sequence is 13 residues long. The germline V and J ends were trimmed by 3 bases and 2 bases, with 8 bases remaining between them. The V gene's germline CDR1 is SNHLY and CDR2 FYNNEI.

The CDR3 coding sequence is TGTGCCAGCAGAAACAGGGAGGAGTATCCTGAAGCTTTCTTT. Its protein product is CASRNREEYPEAFF. The chain has TRBV7-9 and TRBJ1-1; D is perhaps TRBD1 (6 bases). Germline V gene data show CDR1 as SEHNR and CDR2 as FQNEAQ (reference sequence). CDR3 size: 14 residues. Deletions cut 6 bases from V and 6 bases from J, with 17 bases between. Together with reference TRBV7-9 and TRBJ1-1, the CDR3 gives the full variable domain: DTGVSQNPRHKITKRGQNVTFRCDPISEHNRLYWYRQTLGQGPEFLTYFQNEAQLEKSRLLSDRFSAERPKGSFSTLEIQRTEQGDSAMYLCASRNREEYPEAFFGQGTRLTVV.

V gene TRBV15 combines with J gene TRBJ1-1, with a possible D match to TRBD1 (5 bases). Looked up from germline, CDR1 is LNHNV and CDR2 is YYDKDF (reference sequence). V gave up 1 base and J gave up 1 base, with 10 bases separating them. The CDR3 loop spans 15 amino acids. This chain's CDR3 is CATSRGGPENTEAFF. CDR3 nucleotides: TGTGCCACCAGCAGAGGGGGACCGGAGAACACTGAAGCTTTCTTT.

CDR3 nucleotide sequence: TGTGCCTGGAGTGTATGGGGAGCTGCAGCCTACGAGCAGTACTTC. Its protein product is CAWSVWGAAAYEQYF. The chain has TRBV30 and TRBJ2-7; possibly TRBD2 for D (5 bases). The V end was cut by 0 bases, the J end by 2 bases, with 14 bases between. This CDR3 has 15 residues. Germline loops: CDR1 GTSNPN, CDR2 SVGIG (reference sequence).

CDR3 coding DNA: TGTGCCAGCAGCTTACAACTAGCTACCTCTTACAATGAGCAGTTCTTC. It specifies CASSLQLATSYNEQFF. This chain uses TRBV11-2 with TRBJ2-1; D perhaps matches TRBD2 (6 bases). This CDR3 contains 16 residues. Germline V gene data show CDR1 as SGHAT and CDR2 as FQNNGV. V dropped 2 bases and J dropped 4 bases, with 15 bases sitting between them. Full variable domain (remainder filled in from reference TRBV11-2 and TRBJ2-1): EAGVAQSPRYKIIEKRQSVAFWCNPISGHATLYWYQQILGQGPKLLIQFQNNGVVDDSQLPKDRFSAERLKGVDSTLKIQPAKLEDSAVYLCASSLQLATSYNEQFFGPGTRLTVL.

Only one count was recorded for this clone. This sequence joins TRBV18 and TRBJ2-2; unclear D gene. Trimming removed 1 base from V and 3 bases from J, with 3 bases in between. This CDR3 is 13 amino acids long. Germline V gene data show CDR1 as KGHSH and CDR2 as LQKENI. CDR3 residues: CASSPQDTGELFF. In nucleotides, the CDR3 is TGTGCCAGCTCACCACAGGACACCGGGGAGCTGTTTTTT.

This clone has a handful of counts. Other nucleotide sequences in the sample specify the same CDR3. This CDR3 is CASSAMGAYGQLFF. CDR3 DNA: TGTGCCAGCAGTGCAATGGGGGCTTATGGGCAACTGTTTTTT. The gene calls are TRBV6-5 and TRBJ1-4; possible D gene TRBD1, 6 bases. The length of the CDR3 is 14 residues. V was cut by 5 bases and J by 12 bases, with 19 bases left in between. Germline V lookup: CDR1 MNHEY, CDR2 SVGAGI.

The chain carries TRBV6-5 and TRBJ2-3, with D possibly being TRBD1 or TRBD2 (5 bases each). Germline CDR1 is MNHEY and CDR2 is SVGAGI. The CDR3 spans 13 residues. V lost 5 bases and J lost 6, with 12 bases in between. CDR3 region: CASSRQEGDTQYF. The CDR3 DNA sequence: TGTGCCAGCAGTCGTCAAGAGGGGGATACGCAGTATTTT.

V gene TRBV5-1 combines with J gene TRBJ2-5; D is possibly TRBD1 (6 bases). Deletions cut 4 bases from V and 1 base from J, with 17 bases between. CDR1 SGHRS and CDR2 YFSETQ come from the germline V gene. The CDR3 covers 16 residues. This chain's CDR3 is CASSPRTAESQETQYF. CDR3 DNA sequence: TGCGCCAGCAGCCCTAGGACAGCCGAATCCCAAGAGACCCAGTACTTC. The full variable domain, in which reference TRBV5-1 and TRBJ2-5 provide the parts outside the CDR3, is KAGVTQTPRYLIKTRGQQVTLSCSPISGHRSVSWYQQTPGQGLQFLFEYFSETQRNKGNFPGRFSGRQFSNSRSEMNVSTLELGDSALYLCASSPRTAESQETQYFGPGTRLLVL.

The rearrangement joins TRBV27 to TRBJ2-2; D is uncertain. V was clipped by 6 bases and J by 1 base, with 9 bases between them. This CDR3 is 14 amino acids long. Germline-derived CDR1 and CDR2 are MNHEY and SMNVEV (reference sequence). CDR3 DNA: TGTGCCAGCAGAACCGAGAGGAACACCGGGGAGCTGTTTTTT. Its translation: CASRTERNTGELFF.

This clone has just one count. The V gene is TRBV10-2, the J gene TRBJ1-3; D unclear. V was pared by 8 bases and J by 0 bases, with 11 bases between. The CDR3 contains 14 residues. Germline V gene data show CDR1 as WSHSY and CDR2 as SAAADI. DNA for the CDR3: TGCGCCAGCGGAGGGAGTATCTCTGGAAACACCATATATTTT. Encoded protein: CASGGSISGNTIYF.

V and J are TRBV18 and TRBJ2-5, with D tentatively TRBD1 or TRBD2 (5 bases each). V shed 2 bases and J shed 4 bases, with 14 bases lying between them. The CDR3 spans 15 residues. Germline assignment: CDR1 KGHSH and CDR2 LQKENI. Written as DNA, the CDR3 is TGTGCCAGCTCACCAGTTTATGGGGACGGAGAGACCCAGTACTTC. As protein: CASSPVYGDGETQYF. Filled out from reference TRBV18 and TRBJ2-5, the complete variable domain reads NAGVMQNPRHLVRRRGQEARLRCSPMKGHSHVYWYRQLPEEGLKFMVYLQKENIIDESGMPKERFSAEFPKEGPSILRIQQVVRGDSAAYFCASSPVYGDGETQYFGPGTRLLVL.

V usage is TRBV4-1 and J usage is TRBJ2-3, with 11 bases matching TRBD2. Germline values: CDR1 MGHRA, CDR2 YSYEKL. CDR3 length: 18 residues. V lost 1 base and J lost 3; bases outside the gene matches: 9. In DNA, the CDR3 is TGCGCCAGCAGCCAAGTGGTAGCGGGGGGGCAAGGGACAGATACGCAGTATTTT. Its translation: CASSQVVAGGQGTDTQYF.

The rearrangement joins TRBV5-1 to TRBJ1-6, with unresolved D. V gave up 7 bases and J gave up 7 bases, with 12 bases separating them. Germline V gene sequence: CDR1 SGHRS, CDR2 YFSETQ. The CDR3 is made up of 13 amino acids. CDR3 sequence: CASGEQSNSPLHF. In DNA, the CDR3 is TGCGCCAGCGGCGAACAGTCGAATTCACCCCTCCACTTT.